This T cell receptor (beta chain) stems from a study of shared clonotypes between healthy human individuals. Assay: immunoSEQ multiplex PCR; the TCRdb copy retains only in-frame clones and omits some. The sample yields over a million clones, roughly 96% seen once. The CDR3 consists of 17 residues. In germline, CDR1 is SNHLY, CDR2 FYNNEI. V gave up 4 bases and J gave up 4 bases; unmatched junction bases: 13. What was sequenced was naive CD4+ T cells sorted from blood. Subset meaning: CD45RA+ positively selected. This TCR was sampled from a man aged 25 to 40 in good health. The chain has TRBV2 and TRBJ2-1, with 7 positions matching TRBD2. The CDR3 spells CASSGPTEGREYNEQFF. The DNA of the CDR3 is TGTGCCAGCAGTGGCCCTACCGAAGGGAGGGAGTACAATGAGCAGTTCTTC.